This T cell receptor beta chain was profiled in a study of T cells of healthy individuals. TCRdb used MiXCR to reprocess the 5' RACE reads, holding one entry per CDR3 protein. The table records over 95,000 distinct CDR3 sequences, 17% of them present only once. Only a few counts were recorded for this clonotype. The CDR3 has 12 residues. Germline lookup yields CDR1 SNHLY and CDR2 FYNNEI. Trimming stripped 5 bases from V and 3 bases from J, with 8 bases between. The chain uses TRBV2 and TRBJ2-7, with TRBD1 as a possible D gene (5 bases). The receptor's source is a human donor in good health. The DNA of the CDR3 is TGTGCCAGCAGTAGACAGAACTACGAGCAGTACTTC. This sequence encodes CASSRQNYEQYF.